Reported below is one TCR beta chain. The data originate from a study of control samples from healthy donors and cancer patients. Germline V gene lookup returns CDR1 SGHTA and CDR2 FQGNSA. The CDR3 covers 17 residues. The J segment lost 2 bases and the V segment lost 5 bases, leaving 9 bases of the junction unmatched. Data came from immunoSEQ multiplex PCR; TCRdb stores just in-frame clones and leaves some out. The sample includes about 98,000 clones, around three quarters of them seen just once. Source material: blood. The rearrangement links TRBV7-2 to TRBJ2-3; 11 bases match TRBD1. The sequence came from a woman in her 30s in good health. The CDR3 DNA follows: TGTGCCAGCAGCAGGACAGGGGGCGCGGGAATCACAGATACGCAGTATTTT. It specifies CASSRTGGAGITDTQYF.